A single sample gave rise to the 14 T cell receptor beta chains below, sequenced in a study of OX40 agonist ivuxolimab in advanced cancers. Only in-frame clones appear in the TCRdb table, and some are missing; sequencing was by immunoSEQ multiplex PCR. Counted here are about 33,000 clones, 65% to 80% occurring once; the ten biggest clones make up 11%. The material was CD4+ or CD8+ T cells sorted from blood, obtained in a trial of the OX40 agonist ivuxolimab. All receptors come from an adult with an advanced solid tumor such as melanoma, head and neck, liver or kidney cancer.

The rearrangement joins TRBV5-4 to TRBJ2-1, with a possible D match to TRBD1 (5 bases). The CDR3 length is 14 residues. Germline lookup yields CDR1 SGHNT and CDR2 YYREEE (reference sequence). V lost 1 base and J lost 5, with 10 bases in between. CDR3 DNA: TGTGCCAGCAGCTTGAGGGGTATGAACAATGAGCAGTTCTTC. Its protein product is CASSLRGMNNEQFF. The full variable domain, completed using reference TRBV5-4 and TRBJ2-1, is ETGVTQSPTHLIKTRGQQVTLRCSSQSGHNTVSWYQQALGQGPQFIFQYYREEENGRGNFPPRFSGLQFPNYSSELNVNALELDDSALYLCASSLRGMNNEQFFGPGTRLTVL.

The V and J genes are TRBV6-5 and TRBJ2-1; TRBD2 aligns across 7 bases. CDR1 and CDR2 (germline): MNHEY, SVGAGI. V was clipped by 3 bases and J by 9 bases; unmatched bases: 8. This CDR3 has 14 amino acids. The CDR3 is CASSYFIGGSEQFF. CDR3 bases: TGTGCCAGCAGTTATTTCATTGGCGGGAGTGAGCAGTTCTTC.

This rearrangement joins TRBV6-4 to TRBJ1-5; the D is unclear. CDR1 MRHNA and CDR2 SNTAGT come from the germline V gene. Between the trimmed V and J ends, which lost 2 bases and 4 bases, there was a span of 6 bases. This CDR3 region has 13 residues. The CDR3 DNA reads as TGTGCCAGCAGTGACGGGTTTAATCAGCCCCAGCATTTT. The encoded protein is CASSDGFNQPQHF.

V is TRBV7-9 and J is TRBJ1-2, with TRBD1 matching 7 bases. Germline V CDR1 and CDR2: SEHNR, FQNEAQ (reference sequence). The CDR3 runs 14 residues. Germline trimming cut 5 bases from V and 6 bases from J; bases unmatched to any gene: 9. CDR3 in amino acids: CASSPTGAGNGYTF. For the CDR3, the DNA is TGTGCCAGCAGCCCCACAGGGGCCGGCAATGGCTACACCTTC.

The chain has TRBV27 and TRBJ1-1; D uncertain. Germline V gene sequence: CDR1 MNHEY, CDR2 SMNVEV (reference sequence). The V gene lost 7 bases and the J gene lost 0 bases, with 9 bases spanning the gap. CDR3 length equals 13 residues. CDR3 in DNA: TGTGCCAGCACCAGGAGCATGAACACTGAAGCTTTCTTT. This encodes CASTRSMNTEAFF.

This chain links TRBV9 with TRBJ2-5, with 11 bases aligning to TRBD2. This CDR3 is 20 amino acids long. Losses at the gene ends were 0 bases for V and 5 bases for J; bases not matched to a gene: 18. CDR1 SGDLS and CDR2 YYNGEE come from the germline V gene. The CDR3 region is CASSVEAWGTSGYPRETQYF. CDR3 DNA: TGTGCCAGCAGCGTAGAGGCTTGGGGGACTAGCGGATACCCGAGGGAGACCCAGTACTTC.

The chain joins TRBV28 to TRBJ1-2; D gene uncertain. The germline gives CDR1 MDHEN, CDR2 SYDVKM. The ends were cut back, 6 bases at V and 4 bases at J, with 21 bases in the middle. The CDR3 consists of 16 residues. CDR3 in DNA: TGTGCCAGCAGACCTTTACGGGCAGCCGGAGCCTATGGCTACACCTTC. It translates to CASRPLRAAGAYGYTF.

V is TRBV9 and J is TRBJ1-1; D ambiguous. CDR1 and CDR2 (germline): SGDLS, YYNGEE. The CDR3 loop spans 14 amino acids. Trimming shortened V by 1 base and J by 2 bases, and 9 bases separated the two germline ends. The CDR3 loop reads CASSVIGVNTEAFF. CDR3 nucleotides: TGTGCCAGCAGCGTAATTGGTGTAAACACTGAAGCTTTCTTT.

This CDR3 is CASSQDLGRGYNEQFF. The CDR3 nucleotides read TGTGCCAGCAGCCAAGATCTGGGTAGGGGATACAATGAGCAGTTCTTC. This chain links TRBV4-2 with TRBJ2-1, with D maybe TRBD1 (5 bases). CDR3 size: 16 residues. The V and J ends lost 0 bases and 4 bases respectively, with 13 bases between them. Germline lookup yields CDR1 LGHNA and CDR2 YNFKEQ.

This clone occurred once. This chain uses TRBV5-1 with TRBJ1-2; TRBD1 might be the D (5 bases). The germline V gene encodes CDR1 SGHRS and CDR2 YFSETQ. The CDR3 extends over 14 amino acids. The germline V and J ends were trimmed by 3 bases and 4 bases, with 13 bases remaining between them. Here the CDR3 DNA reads TGCGCCAGCAGCTCTAGTTGGGGGAGCTATGGCTACACCTTC. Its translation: CASSSSWGSYGYTF.

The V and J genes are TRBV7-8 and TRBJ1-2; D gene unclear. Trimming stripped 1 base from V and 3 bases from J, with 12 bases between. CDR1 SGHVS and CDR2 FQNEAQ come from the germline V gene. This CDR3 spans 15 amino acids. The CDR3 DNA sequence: TGTGCCAGCAGCTTAGAAACAGATCCGGACTATGGCTACACCTTC. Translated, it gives CASSLETDPDYGYTF.

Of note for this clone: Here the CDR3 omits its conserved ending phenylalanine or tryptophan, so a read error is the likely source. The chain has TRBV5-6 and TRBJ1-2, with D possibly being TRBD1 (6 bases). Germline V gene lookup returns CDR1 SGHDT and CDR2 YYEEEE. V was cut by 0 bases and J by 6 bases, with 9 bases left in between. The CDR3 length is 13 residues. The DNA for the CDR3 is TGTGCCAGCAGCTTGGTCAGGGGTCATGGCTACACCCTC. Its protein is CASSLVRGHGYTL.

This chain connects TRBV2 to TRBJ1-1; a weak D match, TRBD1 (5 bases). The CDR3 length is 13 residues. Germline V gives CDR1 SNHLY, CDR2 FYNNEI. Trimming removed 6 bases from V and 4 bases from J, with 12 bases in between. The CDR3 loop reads CASRVREGTEAFF. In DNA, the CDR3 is TGTGCCAGCAGGGTCAGGGAAGGCACTGAAGCTTTCTTT.

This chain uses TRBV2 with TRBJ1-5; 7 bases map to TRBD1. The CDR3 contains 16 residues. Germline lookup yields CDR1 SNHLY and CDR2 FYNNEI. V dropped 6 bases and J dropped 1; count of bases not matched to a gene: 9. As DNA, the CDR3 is TGTGCCAGCAGAGCTGACAGGGCGGGAAGCAATCAGCCCCAGCATTTT. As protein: CASRADRAGSNQPQHF.